This entry features one TCR beta chain sequence. Its target is not known. The data were obtained in a study of cytomegalovirus exposure and HLA in healthy donors. Study context: Some 85 million unique TCRs, all from HLA-typed donors, were included in an early release of the data.

A multiplex PCR was run with 60 Vbeta primers and 13 Jbeta primers. Using immunoSEQ multiplex PCR, the repertoire was profiled, and TCRdb retains in-frame clones only, with some absent. The repertoire includes 150,000 to 200,000 clones, roughly 60% of them detected once, and less than 3% sits in the top ten. Study results and caveats: Earlier analysis looked at TCR beta V segments, and most were productive about 90% or about 30% of the time.

V lost 10 bases to trimming and J lost 4 bases, with 11 bases between them. The CDR3 is 11 residues long. Germline V gene lookup returns CDR1 LNHDA and CDR2 SQIVND (reference sequence). The chain employs TRBV19 and TRBJ2-7; D is perhaps TRBD1 (6 bases). The specimen sequenced was PBMCs. The receptor's source is a man aged 40-50 years in good health and CMV-seronegative. CDR3 DNA sequence: TGTGCCATTCGACAGGTTTACGAGCAGTACTTC. This encodes CAIRQVYEQYF.